One and the same sample provided the 26 T cell receptor beta chains below, sequenced in a study of T cell repertoires in cytomegalovirus infection. One entry per CDR3 protein results from TCRdb running MiXCR on the reads. The sample has about 400,000 distinct CDR3 sequences, 18% seen once. Material: PBMCs. These receptors were taken from a human donor in good health (CMV status not recorded). Some clones in this sample may be carry-over from other donors' samples.

The chain employs TRBV12-3 or TRBV12-4 and TRBJ2-4; D gene uncertain. This CDR3 contains 14 residues. V lost 6 bases and J lost 1, with 10 bases in between. The CDR3 reads CASSLPDAKNIQYF. CDR3 coding DNA: TGTGCCAGCAGCCTCCCCGATGCCAAAAACATTCAGTACTTC.

The chain links TRBV15 to TRBJ2-1; 10 nucleotides match TRBD2. V was pared by 8 bases and J by 6 bases, with 10 bases of the junction left unmatched. CDR3 length: 15 residues. Germline V gives CDR1 LNHNV, CDR2 YYDKDF (reference sequence). The CDR3 spells CATAEGLATSNEQFF. The CDR3 bases are TGTGCCACCGCAGAGGGACTAGCGACATCCAATGAGCAGTTCTTC. Full variable domain (outside the CDR3, taken from reference TRBV15 and TRBJ2-1): DAMVIQNPRYQVTQFGKPVTLSCSQTLNHNVMYWYQQKSSQAPKLLFHYYDKDFNNEADTPDNFQSRRPNTSFCFLDIRSPGLGDTAMYLCATAEGLATSNEQFFGPGTRLTVL.

This clonotype appeared a few times. V is TRBV10-3 and J is TRBJ1-2, with 7 bases lining up with TRBD1. Unmatched junction bases numbered 15, after V lost 7 bases and J lost 4 bases. From germline, CDR1 is ENHRY and CDR2 SYGVKD. The CDR3 extends over 16 amino acids. The CDR3 protein is CAINKQGEGVAYGYTF. DNA of the CDR3: TGTGCCATCAACAAGCAGGGGGAGGGGGTCGCCTATGGCTACACCTTC.

This clonotype turned up a few times. The CDR3 sequence is CSARDNGADTQYF. In nucleotides, the CDR3 is TGCAGTGCTCGGGACAATGGGGCAGATACGCAGTATTTT. This chain links TRBV20-1 with TRBJ2-3; maybe TRBD1 (6 bases). The CDR3 consists of 13 residues. Trimming left V 5 bases short and J 4 bases short, with 13 bases between. Germline V gene sequence: CDR1 DFQATT, CDR2 SNEGSKA (reference sequence).

There are many counts of this clonotype. The chain links TRBV12-3 or TRBV12-4 to TRBJ2-1, with 11 bases aligning to TRBD1. This CDR3 is built from 17 residues. V dropped 2 bases and J dropped 0; count of bases not matched to a gene: 3. CDR3 nucleotides: TGTGCCAGCAGTTTAACAGGGACAGGGGGCTCCTACAATGAGCAGTTCTTC. It yields the protein CASSLTGTGGSYNEQFF.

This clonotype came up a few times. The genes are TRBV11-3 and TRBJ2-2; D not resolved. Trimming took off 4 bases at V and 2 bases at J, with 8 bases between the two ends. The CDR3 has 14 amino acids. Germline V gives CDR1 SGHNT, CDR2 YENEEA. The CDR3 loop is CASSSGPNTGELFF. The DNA of the CDR3 is TGTGCCAGCAGCTCCGGACCCAACACCGGGGAGCTGTTTTTT.

This chain uses TRBV6-5 with TRBJ2-7, with a possible D match to TRBD2 (6 bases). V was pared by 6 bases and J by 1 base, with 16 bases between. This CDR3 has 15 residues. CDR1 is MNHEY, CDR2 SVGAGI, per germline. The CDR3 reads CASSRGTDYSYEQYF. CDR3 sequence (DNA): TGTGCCAGCAGCCGCGGGACGGATTATTCCTACGAGCAGTACTTC.

Ten or more counts support this clonotype. The chain links TRBV7-8 to TRBJ2-5, with 8 positions matching TRBD1. The V and J ends lost 6 bases and 1 base, in that order; junction bases with no gene match: 4. This CDR3 contains 14 residues. The germline V gene encodes CDR1 SGHVS and CDR2 FQNEAQ. In DNA form, the CDR3 reads TGTGCCAGCAGACGAGGACAGGGCCAAGAGACCCAGTACTTC. It codes for CASRRGQGQETQYF.

This rearrangement joins TRBV5-6 to TRBJ2-3; D is undetermined. Between the trimmed V and J ends, which lost 6 bases and 8 bases, there was a span of 13 bases. From germline, CDR1 is SGHDT and CDR2 YYEEEE. The CDR3 has 12 residues. The DNA for the CDR3 is TGTGCCAGCAACCCTTCGGGTGGTACGCAGTATTTT. Translation: CASNPSGGTQYF. Full variable domain (outside the CDR3, taken from reference TRBV5-6 and TRBJ2-3): DAGVTQSPTHLIKTRGQQVTLRCSPKSGHDTVSWYQQALGQGPQFIFQYYEEEERQRGNFPDRFSGHQFPNYSSELNVNALLLGDSALYLCASNPSGGTQYFGPGTRLTVL.

The chain has TRBV12-3 or TRBV12-4 and TRBJ1-2; D possibly corresponds to TRBD1 (5 bases). The CDR3 consists of 16 residues. The V gene lost 4 bases and the J gene lost 3 bases, with 18 bases spanning the gap. The CDR3 nucleotides are TGTGCCAGCAGTTCACCCCGAGGTCGGGGCCACTATGGCTACACCTTC. Residues: CASSSPRGRGHYGYTF.

This clonotype was found many times. The chain is built from TRBV2 and TRBJ2-1; no definite D call. V was pared by 9 bases and J by 11 bases, with 11 bases between. This CDR3 region has 10 residues. Germline V CDR1 and CDR2: SNHLY, FYNNEI. In nucleotides, the CDR3 is TGTGCCAGTGACCTAGATAAGCAGTTCTTC. It translates to CASDLDKQFF.

This clonotype was seen a few times. The chain links TRBV7-2 to TRBJ1-1; D is unclear. V lost 3 bases to trimming and J lost 5 bases, with 13 bases between them. The germline CDR1 and CDR2 sequences are SGHTA and FQGNSA. The CDR3 extends over 14 amino acids. The CDR3 DNA follows: TGTGCCAGCAGCTTTACTCCAGAACTGACTGAAGCTTTCTTT. It yields the protein CASSFTPELTEAFF.

This clonotype has only a few counts. The rearrangement links TRBV2 to TRBJ2-1, with 7 bases aligning to TRBD1. J gave up 5 bases and V 6 bases, and 4 bases lay outside the gene matches. The germline gives CDR1 SNHLY, CDR2 FYNNEI. The CDR3 totals 13 residues. The CDR3 spells CASRQGQHNEQFF. DNA of the CDR3: TGTGCCAGCAGACAGGGACAGCACAATGAGCAGTTCTTC.

In its sample, this clonotype was seen many times. J is TRBJ1-2 and V is TRBV5-8; TRBD1 might be the D (5 bases). The CDR3 has 13 amino acids. V gave up 6 bases and J gave up 4 bases, with 13 bases separating them. CDR1 and CDR2 (germline): SGHTS, YDEGEE. The CDR3 bases are TGTGCCAGCAACCCCGACAGAACCTATGGCTACACCTTC. Its protein is CASNPDRTYGYTF. Filled out from reference TRBV5-8 and TRBJ1-2, the complete variable domain reads EAGVTQSPTHLIKTRGQQATLRCSPISGHTSVYWYQQALGLGLQFLLWYDEGEERNRGNFPPRFSGRQFPNYSSELNVNALELEDSALYLCASNPDRTYGYTFGSGTRLTVV.

This clonotype has a count of ten or more. The chain joins TRBV7-2 to TRBJ1-1; D unclear. Trimming removed 4 bases at V and 2 bases at J, with 8 bases between. From germline, CDR1 is SGHTA and CDR2 FQGNSA. The CDR3 consists of 13 residues. DNA of the CDR3: TGTGCCAGCAGCTCGACTTATAACACTGAAGCTTTCTTT. Its translation: CASSSTYNTEAFF.

This clonotype was counted ten times or more. The chain uses TRBV19 and TRBJ2-3; the D gene is possibly TRBD1 (7 bases). CDR3 length equals 14 residues. V lost 7 bases to trimming and J lost 1 base, with 12 bases between them. Germline CDR1 LNHDA, CDR2 SQIVND (reference sequence). CDR3 region: CASTTGEGTDTQYF. For the CDR3, the DNA is TGTGCCAGTACCACAGGGGAGGGCACAGATACGCAGTATTTT.

A few counts support this clonotype. This rearrangement joins TRBV13 to TRBJ2-7, with 11 bases identical to TRBD2. The CDR3 length is 14 residues. V lost 10 bases, J lost 4 bases, and 9 bases stayed unmatched. Germline V lookup: CDR1 PRHDT, CDR2 FYEKMQ (reference sequence). The CDR3 DNA reads as TGTGCCACCCAAATGCTAGCGGGGGGTTACGAGCAGTACTTC. The encoded protein is CATQMLAGGYEQYF.

The chain is built from TRBV7-9 and TRBJ2-3; TRBD2 agrees at 9 bases. The germline gives CDR1 SEHNR, CDR2 FQNEAQ (reference sequence). The CDR3 loop spans 18 amino acids. With V trimmed by 3 bases and J by 1 base, 11 bases remained unmatched. This CDR3 reads CASSFRSLAGGGTDTQYF. Here the CDR3 DNA reads TGTGCCAGCAGCTTTCGGTCGTTGGCGGGAGGGGGCACAGATACGCAGTATTTT.

J is TRBJ2-2 and V is TRBV20-1, with D maybe TRBD2 (6 bases). Between the trimmed V and J ends, which lost 4 bases and 1 base, there was a span of 16 bases. The germline V gene encodes CDR1 DFQATT and CDR2 SNEGSKA (reference sequence). This CDR3 is built from 16 residues. CDR3 bases: TGCAGTGCTAAAGGGGTAGCGGCTCAGAACACCGGGGAGCTGTTTTTT. Amino acids: CSAKGVAAQNTGELFF.

The chain is built from TRBV6-8 and TRBJ1-2, with TRBD1 as a possible D gene (5 bases). Germline-derived CDR1 and CDR2 are MNHGY and SAAAGT. V dropped 5 bases and J dropped 0 bases, with 13 bases sitting between them. This CDR3 spans 15 amino acids. CDR3 protein: CASSRGTAANYGYTF. The CDR3 nucleotides are TGTGCCAGCAGTCGAGGGACGGCGGCTAACTATGGCTACACCTTC.

The chain joins TRBV5-1 to TRBJ1-6; TRBD1 agrees at 9 bases. Per the germline V gene, CDR1 is SGHRS and CDR2 is YFSETQ. J was trimmed by 6 bases and V by 0 bases; bases with no gene match: 1. The CDR3 is made up of 15 amino acids. The CDR3 here is CASSLEGQGNSPLHF. The DNA of the CDR3 is TGCGCCAGCAGCTTGGAGGGACAGGGTAATTCACCCCTCCACTTT.

This clonotype was recorded many times. This sequence joins TRBV7-6 and TRBJ2-2; TRBD2 matches 13 bases. The germline CDR1 and CDR2 sequences are SGHVS and FNYEAQ. The CDR3 has 18 amino acids. V was clipped by 1 base and J by 2 bases; unmatched bases: 4. The CDR3 spells CASSLVLAGGTNTGELFF. CDR3 coding DNA: TGTGCCAGCAGCTTAGTACTAGCGGGAGGGACAAACACCGGGGAGCTGTTTTTT.

This clonotype was recorded once. The chain combines TRBV10-3 with TRBJ2-3; TRBD2 matches at 7 bases. Germline CDR1 reads ENHRY; CDR2 reads SYGVKD. With V trimmed by 4 bases and J by 0 bases, 1 base remained unmatched. The CDR3 contains 14 residues. The CDR3 reads CAISAGRSTDTQYF. The DNA of the CDR3 is TGTGCCATCAGTGCCGGGAGGAGCACAGATACGCAGTATTTT.

This clonotype was recorded a few times. The genes are TRBV28 and TRBJ1-2; D remains unclear. Germline CDR1 MDHEN, CDR2 SYDVKM. The V end lost 5 bases, the J end lost 7 bases, and 14 bases lay between the germline ends. CDR3 size: 13 residues. CDR3 sequence (DNA): TGTGCCAGCAGTGAGGTCGACGTCGGTGGCTACACCTTC. It is translated as CASSEVDVGGYTF.

This clonotype was observed at least ten times. The chain employs TRBV10-3 and TRBJ2-1; D gene unclear. This CDR3 contains 14 residues. Germline V gene data show CDR1 as ENHRY and CDR2 as SYGVKD. The germline V and J ends were trimmed by 10 bases and 10 bases, with 23 bases remaining between them. In nucleotides, the CDR3 is TGTGCCACCAATCAGCCCCCAGAATCATACGAGCAGTTCTTC. Amino acid sequence: CATNQPPESYEQFF.

By proportion, this clonotype is medium-sized. This chain links TRBV7-2 with TRBJ2-1; perhaps TRBD2 as D (5 bases). In germline, CDR1 is SGHTA, CDR2 FQGNSA. The CDR3 length is 15 residues. Trimming pared 3 bases from V and 2 bases from J, leaving 11 bases between. The chain's CDR3 is CASSFGRAAYNEQFF. The DNA for the CDR3 is TGTGCCAGCAGCTTTGGGCGGGCGGCCTACAATGAGCAGTTCTTC.